The 32 T cell receptor beta chains given below trace back to one sample, sequenced in a study of tumor and adjacent non-tumor tissue in lung cancer. A modified ARM-PCR protocol with three rounds of nested PCR amplified TCRbeta. MiXCR, run by TCRdb on the multiplex PCR reads, gives a single entry per CDR3 protein. The data show roughly 90,000 distinct CDR3 sequences, about 77% seen once. RNA was extracted from bulk tissue without any cell sorting. This non-tumor lung sample came from over 3 cm beyond the tumor edge. The sequenced sample consisted of distant non-tumor lung tissue. Receptor source: a woman between 45 and 65 years old with non-small cell lung cancer.

Comments on this clonotype: The CDR3 ends on some other residue instead of the conserved phenylalanine or tryptophan, so this is likely a read error. The rearrangement links TRBV6-1 to TRBJ2-2; D is possibly TRBD2 (5 bases). The V gene's germline CDR1 is MNHNS and CDR2 SASEGT. The length of the CDR3 is 15 residues. V was shortened by 11 bases and J by 3 bases, with 19 bases between the two germline ends. The CDR3: CASNMGSVYTGELFL. The CDR3 DNA reads as TGTGCCTCGAATATGGGGAGCGTGTACACCGGGGAGCTGTTTCTT.

The genes are TRBV4-1 and TRBJ2-7; TRBD1 aligns across 8 bases. The CDR3 has 15 amino acids. The germline CDR1 and CDR2 sequences are MGHRA and YSYEKL. Trimming cost V 0 bases and J 4 bases; bases outside gene matches: 5. In DNA, the CDR3 is TGCGCCAGCAGCCAAGATCCAGGGGGCTTTTACGAGCAGTACTTC. Residues: CASSQDPGGFYEQYF.

As regards this clonotype: Given a much more abundant clone one base away, this may be a read error. The rearrangement joins TRBV5-5 to TRBJ2-6, with D tentatively TRBD2 (6 bases). CDR3 size: 17 residues. From germline, CDR1 is SGHKS and CDR2 YYEKEE (reference sequence). For the CDR3, the DNA is TGTGCCAGCAGCTCGGAGGGCAAGACCTCTGGGGCCAACGCCCTGACTTTC. It is translated as CASSSEGKTSGANALTF.

The V and J genes are TRBV24-1 and TRBJ2-1; 8 bases map to TRBD2. Germline V gene lookup returns CDR1 KGHDR and CDR2 SFDVKD. Trimming removed 0 bases from V and 9 bases from J; junction bases left unmatched: 9. The CDR3 has 16 amino acids. CDR3 region: CATSDLRTSGTIEQFF. CDR3 coding DNA: TGTGCCACCAGTGATTTGAGAACTAGCGGTACGATTGAGCAGTTCTTC.

The J gene is TRBJ1-3, the V gene TRBV29-1, with no clear D. The CDR3 contains 14 residues. V was clipped by 7 bases and J by 2 bases, with 15 bases between them. Germline V lookup: CDR1 SQVTM, CDR2 ANQGSEA. DNA of the CDR3: TGCAGCGCACCCGGTACAAGGGCTGGAAACACCATATATTTT. Protein product: CSAPGTRAGNTIYF.

The table lists this clonotype with many counts. The rearrangement uses TRBV28 and TRBJ1-5; perhaps TRBD1 as D (5 bases). Germline-derived CDR1 and CDR2 are MDHEN and SYDVKM. Trimming removed 3 bases from V and 9 bases from J, with 12 bases in between. The CDR3 covers 13 residues. The CDR3 reads CASSFVGGRPQHF. Written as DNA, the CDR3 is TGTGCCAGCAGTTTTGTCGGGGGAAGGCCCCAGCATTTT.

Points on this clonotype: Sequence at one end of the junction differs from germline and may be a read error. CDR3 nucleotides: TGTGCCAGGAGCCTGACGGGCACTGCCTACGATCAGTACTTC. Its translation is CARSLTGTAYDQYF. The chain uses TRBV11-2 and TRBJ2-7; D uncertain. Germline CDR1 and CDR2: SGHAT and FQNNGV. The CDR3 has 14 amino acids. The full variable domain, its missing parts supplied by reference TRBV11-2 and TRBJ2-7, is EAGVAQSPRYKIIEKRQSVAFWCNPISGHATLYWYQQILGQGPKLLIQFQNNGVVDDSQLPKDRFSAERLKGVDSTLKIQPAKLEDSAVYLCARSLTGTAYDQYFGPGTRLTVT.

Turning to this clonotype: Relative to the germline gene, one junction end is altered; a read error may explain this. The rearrangement uses TRBV5-1 and TRBJ1-6; D might be TRBD1 (5 bases). Germline loops: CDR1 SGHRS, CDR2 YFSETQ. The CDR3 contains 15 residues. Here the CDR3 DNA reads TGCGCCAGCAACTTGGCCGGGACGGTAAATTCACCCCTCCACTTT. Amino acid sequence: CASNLAGTVNSPLHF.

To note about this clonotype: Given a much more abundant clone one base away, this may be a read error. CDR3 in DNA: TGTGCCAGCAGTTTATTTGGGACACAAATCTACGAGCAGTACTTC. Translating it yields CASSLFGTQIYEQYF. The chain is built from TRBV28 and TRBJ2-7; tentatively, D is TRBD1 (6 bases). The CDR3 has 15 amino acids. CDR1 is MDHEN and CDR2 is SYDVKM in the germline V gene. V was trimmed by 1 base and J by 3 bases, leaving 13 bases between them.

About this clonotype itself: Because it lacks the conserved phenylalanine or tryptophan at the end, this CDR3 is likely a read error. The V and J genes are TRBV11-2 and TRBJ2-3; the D is unclear. The CDR3 sequence is 13 residues long. Germline V CDR1 and CDR2: SGHAT, FQNNGV. The DNA of the CDR3 is TGTGCCAGGAGCTTAGGTCGGGCAGATACGCAGTATATT. As protein: CARSLGRADTQYI.

CDR3 coding DNA: TGCGCATGCAGGGGGGGACAAGAGACCCAGTACTTC. Amino acid sequence: CACRGGQETQYF. The chain combines TRBV5-1 with TRBJ2-5; perhaps D is TRBD1 or TRBD2 (7 bases each). This CDR3 is 12 amino acids long. Germline loops: CDR1 SGHRS, CDR2 YFSETQ.

J is TRBJ2-2 and V is TRBV24-1, with 13 bases identical to TRBD2. The trim removed 5 bases at V and 1 base at J, leaving 0 bases unmatched. The CDR3 spans 16 residues. Germline-derived CDR1 and CDR2 are KGHDR and SFDVKD. The chain's CDR3 is CATSGLAGGNTGELFF. The CDR3 DNA sequence: TGTGCCACCAGTGGACTAGCGGGAGGGAACACCGGGGAGCTGTTTTTT.

As regards this clonotype: At one boundary the junction diverges from the germline segment, which might be a read error. The chain is built from TRBV6-2 or TRBV6-3 and TRBJ2-1; possibly TRBD2 for D (5 bases). Per the germline V gene, CDR1 is MNHEY and CDR2 is SVGEGT. The CDR3 extends over 14 amino acids. The CDR3 is CAGSYTEDANEQFF. In DNA form, the CDR3 reads TGTGCCGGCAGTTATACGGAGGACGCAAATGAGCAGTTCTTC.

The chain couples TRBV5-1 to TRBJ2-7; maybe TRBD1 (5 bases). CDR1 SGHRS and CDR2 YFSETQ come from the germline V gene. The CDR3 has 11 residues. The CDR3 sequence: CTNRHGLEQYF. The CDR3 bases are TGCACCAACAGGCATGGGCTCGAGCAGTACTTC.

As regards this clonotype: A much more abundant neighbour one base away suggests this may be a read error. The chain is built from TRBV5-1 and TRBJ1-1; a possible D gene is TRBD1 (5 bases). The germline V and J ends were trimmed by 10 bases and 3 bases, with 22 bases remaining between them. CDR3 length equals 15 residues. Germline CDR1 and CDR2: SGHRS and YFSETQ. The CDR3 spells CACLPGIIGDTEAFF. Written as DNA, the CDR3 is TGCGCCTGCCTACCGGGCATCATAGGGGACACTGAAGCTTTCTTT.

The V gene is TRBV6-6, the J gene TRBJ1-2; D call uncertain. Trimming took off 3 bases at V and 4 bases at J, with 18 bases between the two ends. Looked up from germline, CDR1 is MNHNY and CDR2 is SVGAGI (reference sequence). This CDR3 has 16 residues. In DNA, the CDR3 is TGTGCCAGCAGTTATGACGGCAGCCCGTACGCCTATGGCTACACCTTC. It yields the protein CASSYDGSPYAYGYTF.

The rearrangement links TRBV5-6 to TRBJ2-3; no definite D call. Per the germline V gene, CDR1 is SGHDT and CDR2 is YYEEEE. The CDR3 runs 15 residues. Trimming cost V 4 bases and J 5 bases, with 17 bases left between them. The CDR3 spells CASSLWAPWGDTQYF. CDR3 DNA: TGTGCCAGCAGCCTATGGGCCCCATGGGGAGATACGCAGTATTTT.

Concerning this clonotype: One end of the junction does not line up with germline, which may come from a read error. The genes are TRBV4-1 and TRBJ2-2; 9 nucleotides agree with TRBD2. The germline gives CDR1 MGHRA, CDR2 YSYEKL. The CDR3 length is 18 residues. The CDR3 nucleotides are TGCGCCAGCAGCCAAGTGGGATCTAGCGGGATATTTGCCGGGGAGCTGCACTTT. Translation: CASSQVGSSGIFAGELHF.

The sample holds many counts of this clonotype. This chain connects TRBV28 to TRBJ1-5; D is perhaps TRBD1 (6 bases). V lost 4 bases and J lost 7, with 8 bases in between. Germline V gives CDR1 MDHEN, CDR2 SYDVKM. The CDR3 has 12 residues. CDR3 region: CASSSTGQPQHF. The CDR3, as DNA: TGTGCCAGCAGTTCTACAGGGCAGCCCCAGCATTTT.

To note about this clonotype: The junction shows a germline mismatch at one end, possibly a read error. V is TRBV6-1 and J is TRBJ1-1, with D uncertain. CDR3 length: 16 amino acids. The germline gives CDR1 MNHNS, CDR2 SASEGT. This CDR3 reads CASSDRWERVNTEAIF. Here the CDR3 DNA reads TGTGCCAGCAGTGACCGCTGGGAAAGGGTGAACACTGAAGCTATATTT.

Worth noting for this clonotype: At one end, the junction sequence differs from germline, possibly due to a read error. The chain has TRBV6-1 and TRBJ2-3; D perhaps matches TRBD2 (6 bases). Germline CDR1 is MNHNS and CDR2 is SASEGT. The CDR3 spans 16 residues. This CDR3 is CASGETLAGWRDTQYF. The DNA for the CDR3 is TGTGCCAGCGGTGAGACCTTGGCGGGATGGCGCGATACGCAGTATTTT.

As for this clonotype: It is likely a read error, because the conserved phenylalanine at the end of the CDR3 is missing. The rearrangement joins TRBV6-1 to TRBJ2-6; TRBD2 is a possible D gene (6 bases). Germline V gives CDR1 MNHNS, CDR2 SASEGT. The CDR3 extends over 15 amino acids. V dropped 8 bases and J dropped 1 base, with 12 bases sitting between them. The CDR3 DNA reads TGTGCCAGCGGAGGGACCACGTCTGGGGCCAACGTCCTGACTTTG. This gives the protein CASGGTTSGANVLTL.

In its sample, this clonotype ranks as large. The V gene is TRBV10-3, the J gene TRBJ2-4, with D possibly being TRBD2 (5 bases). With 4 bases removed from V and 8 bases from J, the gap between germline ends came to 12 bases. This CDR3 contains 13 residues. Germline V gene data show CDR1 as ENHRY and CDR2 as SYGVKD. The CDR3 is CAISANRGDIQYF. The CDR3 DNA is TGTGCCATCAGTGCAAACCGGGGAGACATTCAGTACTTC.

The rearrangement joins TRBV11-3 to TRBJ2-1, with 7 bases fitting TRBD2. The CDR3 totals 14 residues. V dropped 7 bases and J dropped 14; count of bases not matched to a gene: 17. Germline V gives CDR1 SGHNT, CDR2 YENEEA. The CDR3 DNA is TGTGCCAGCAACCCCGCTAGCGGTAGCAATGAAGAGTTCTTC. It encodes CASNPASGSNEEFF.

On this clonotype itself: A single base separates this from a much larger clone, so it may be a read error. The chain couples TRBV5-4 to TRBJ2-3; D unresolved. Germline assignment: CDR1 SGHNT and CDR2 YYREEE (reference sequence). This CDR3 is 13 amino acids long. CDR3 in amino acids: CASSPLTTDTQCF. DNA of the CDR3: TGTGCCAGCAGCCCCCTCACCACAGATACGCAGTGTTTT.

As to this clonotype: Its ends do not fully match the called genes, so a read error is possible. V gene TRBV14 combines with J gene TRBJ2-7; TRBD1 matches at 9 bases. Germline CDR1 is SGHDN and CDR2 is FVKESK. The CDR3 consists of 15 residues. The CDR3 nucleotides are TGCGCCATCAGCCACGGGACAGGGATGCCCTACGAGCAGTACTTC. Its translation: CAISHGTGMPYEQYF.

To note about this clonotype: This may arise from a read error, as a much more abundant clone is one base away. V gene TRBV20-1 combines with J gene TRBJ2-1; 7 nucleotides align to TRBD2. Looked up from germline, CDR1 is DFQATT and CDR2 is SNEGSKA (reference sequence). The CDR3 sequence is 15 residues long. CDR3 sequence: CSASPSGISYNEHFF. CDR3 in DNA: TGCAGTGCTAGCCCTAGCGGCATCTCCTACAATGAGCACTTCTTC.

This rearrangement joins TRBV11-2 to TRBJ2-7, with a tentative D call TRBD1 (6 bases). Germline lookup yields CDR1 SGHAT and CDR2 FQNNGV. There are 14 residues in the CDR3. V was shortened by 7 bases and J by 7 bases, with 20 bases between the two germline ends. The CDR3 reads CASTLGHGGYEQYF. The CDR3 DNA sequence: TGTGCCAGCACCTTGGGACATGGCGGCTATGAGCAGTACTTC.

In this sample, this clonotype turned up a few times. This CDR3 is missing its conserved last phenylalanine or tryptophan, likely due to a read error. This sequence joins TRBV10-3 and TRBJ2-7; perhaps TRBD2 as D (5 bases). The V gene's germline CDR1 is ENHRY and CDR2 SYGVKD. The germline V and J ends were trimmed by 7 bases and 0 bases, with 13 bases remaining between them. CDR3 size: 14 residues. In nucleotides, the CDR3 is TGTGCCATCATGGCTGTGGGAGACTCCTACGAGCAGTACTTA. Amino acid sequence: CAIMAVGDSYEQYL.

By share, this clonotype ranks as medium-sized (0.01 to 0.1%). V usage is TRBV11-2 and J usage is TRBJ2-2; TRBD1 might be the D (6 bases). Per germline, CDR1 SGHAT and CDR2 FQNNGV. This CDR3 region has 17 residues. V shed 4 bases and J shed 1 base, with 16 bases lying between them. CDR3 residues: CASSWDVGGVNTGELFF. As DNA, the CDR3 is TGTGCCAGCAGCTGGGATGTAGGGGGAGTGAACACCGGGGAGCTGTTTTTT.

For this clonotype: Compared with germline, one end of the junction differs, possibly owing to a read error. V and J are TRBV20-1 and TRBJ2-7; 8 bases agree with TRBD2. CDR1 DFQATT and CDR2 SNEGSKA come from the germline V gene (reference sequence). The CDR3 runs to 15 residues. As DNA, the CDR3 is TGCAGTGCTAGTAAGGGAGCGGGGGCCCTCTACGAGCATTACTTC. Residues: CSASKGAGALYEHYF.

Regarding this clonotype: The junction shows a germline mismatch at one end, possibly a read error. CDR3 sequence reads: CTSSYDRAADKPQHF. CDR3 in DNA: TGTACCAGTAGTTACGACCGGGCCGCAGACAAGCCCCAGCATTTT. This sequence joins TRBV6-5 and TRBJ1-5; the D is unclear. From germline, CDR1 is MNHEY and CDR2 SVGAGI. This CDR3 region has 15 residues.